These 22 T cell receptor beta chains originate from one sample sequenced in a study of T cell therapy after organ transplantation (dated by TCRdb to between 2018 and 2020). For these receptors, no antigen is known. The time point label on this specimen signifies: 20-29 weeks after completion of therapy. Receptor libraries were prepared by the immunoSEQ multiplex PCR assay. TCRdb mirrors the immuneACCESS table, restricted to in-frame sequences. Some clones are absent from its copies; in checked studies, under half trace to an unresolved V gene, and the reason for the others is unknown. The sample includes more than 15,000 clones, with 65% to 90% observed a single time. Jointly, the top ten make up about a third of the sample. Sequences were derived from CD8+ T cells from blood, sampled after autologous CMV-specific T cell therapy. The receptors were gathered from a human patient who had received a solid organ transplant and had CMV disease. Some T cells seen after a transplant may have their origin in the graft donor.

The chain employs TRBV27 and TRBJ2-1, with D unclear. CDR3 length: 14 amino acids. V lost 10 bases to trimming and J lost 2 bases, with 15 bases between them. Germline V gives CDR1 MNHEY, CDR2 SMNVEV (reference sequence). The DNA of the CDR3 is TGTGCCACCTCACCGCCTTTAACCTACAATGAGCAGTTCTTC. Its translation is CATSPPLTYNEQFF.

The chain's CDR3 is CASSLTGTGRLSEQYF. The CDR3 nucleotides read TGTGCCAGCAGCCTTACCGGGACAGGGAGGTTGAGCGAGCAGTACTTC. The chain has TRBV5-5 and TRBJ2-7; 9 bases align to TRBD1. The CDR3 has 16 amino acids. Trimming at V came to 4 bases and at J to 6 bases, leaving 14 bases not matched to a gene. CDR1 is SGHKS and CDR2 is YYEKEE in the germline V gene (reference sequence).

This sequence joins TRBV4-3 and TRBJ2-5, with D unclear. The end of the DNA fits TRBJ2-7 better, so the J call may be wrong. The CDR3 covers 15 residues. Germline V gives CDR1 LGHNA, CDR2 YSLEER. The DNA for the CDR3 is TGCGCCAGCAGCCAAGATAGTACGGTAACCTACGAGCAGTACTTC. It specifies CASSQDSTVTYEQYF.

The chain recombines TRBV6-5 with TRBJ2-3; D gene ambiguous. Looked up from germline, CDR1 is MNHEY and CDR2 is SVGAGI. The CDR3 is 14 residues long. V lost 5 bases to trimming and J lost 4 bases, with 13 bases between them. CDR3 in amino acids: CASSPQSWADTQYF. For the CDR3, the DNA is TGTGCCAGCAGTCCTCAATCGTGGGCAGATACGCAGTATTTT.

This clone is medium-sized in the sample. This sample includes further DNA sequences coding for the same CDR3. J is TRBJ1-2 and V is TRBV25-1; D perhaps matches TRBD1 (6 bases). This CDR3 has 16 amino acids. Trimming left V 1 base short and J 2 bases short, with 14 bases between. Germline V gene sequence: CDR1 MGHDK, CDR2 SYGVNS. Here the CDR3 reads CASSELKAGANYGYTF. CDR3 nucleotides: TGTGCCAGCAGTGAATTGAAGGCAGGGGCGAACTATGGCTACACCTTC.

The chain employs TRBV11-2 and TRBJ2-1, with D tentatively TRBD2 (6 bases). The CDR3 has 13 amino acids. Germline loops: CDR1 SGHAT, CDR2 FQNNGV. The V gene lost 4 bases and the J gene lost 10 bases, with 14 bases spanning the gap. The CDR3 DNA is TGTGCCAGCAGCTCCCCGTGGCGGGACGAGCAGTTCTTC. Protein product: CASSSPWRDEQFF.

This chain connects TRBV5-6 to TRBJ1-2; D remains ambiguous. The length of the CDR3 is 14 residues. Trimming pared 2 bases from V and 4 bases from J, leaving 12 bases between. Germline loops: CDR1 SGHDT, CDR2 YYEEEE. For the CDR3, the DNA is TGTGCCAGCAGCTTCCCGGGAGAAACCTATGGCTACACCTTC. It codes for CASSFPGETYGYTF. The variable domain in full, with the rest retrieved from reference TRBV5-6 and TRBJ1-2, is DAGVTQSPTHLIKTRGQQVTLRCSPKSGHDTVSWYQQALGQGPQFIFQYYEEEERQRGNFPDRFSGHQFPNYSSELNVNALLLGDSALYLCASSFPGETYGYTFGSGTRLTVV.

The chain joins TRBV5-6 to TRBJ2-7; D is uncertain. Trimming removed 3 bases from V and 0 bases from J, with 13 bases in between. The CDR3 is made up of 15 amino acids. Germline values: CDR1 SGHDT, CDR2 YYEEEE. This CDR3 is CASSYGPTSSYEQYF. CDR3 sequence (DNA): TGTGCCAGCAGCTATGGACCGACGAGCTCCTACGAGCAGTACTTC.

This clone appeared a few times. This chain joins TRBV5-8 and TRBJ1-1; D is perhaps TRBD1 (6 bases). The CDR3 covers 11 residues. Germline loops: CDR1 SGHTS, CDR2 YDEGEE. V shed 4 bases and J shed 9 bases, with 10 bases lying between them. The CDR3 sequence: CASSLGAQAFF. The CDR3 coding sequence is TGTGCCAGCAGCCTGGGGGCTCAAGCTTTCTTT.

The chain carries TRBV6-5 and TRBJ1-1; no clear D gene. The V gene's germline CDR1 is MNHEY and CDR2 SVGAGI. This CDR3 spans 15 amino acids. V lost 0 bases, J lost 5 bases, and 13 bases lay in between. For the CDR3, the DNA is TGTGCCAGCAGTTACTCTTACGGGGAGAGAACTGAAGCTTTCTTT. It translates to CASSYSYGERTEAFF.

The V and J genes are TRBV10-1 and TRBJ2-7, with D possibly being TRBD1 (5 bases). Germline lookup yields CDR1 WNHNN and CDR2 SYGVQD (reference sequence). Trimming took 3 bases from V and 3 from J, leaving 15 bases between them. This CDR3 is 15 amino acids long. In DNA form, the CDR3 reads TGCGCCAGCAGTGACCAGGAAATGACAGTCTACGAGCAGTACTTC. Protein product: CASSDQEMTVYEQYF.

This chain joins TRBV27 and TRBJ2-3, with unresolved D. This CDR3 is 15 amino acids long. V dropped 2 bases and J dropped 3 bases, with 12 bases sitting between them. Germline CDR1 is MNHEY and CDR2 is SMNVEV (reference sequence). This CDR3 is CASSLVGLGTDTQYF. CDR3 nucleotide sequence: TGTGCCAGCAGTTTAGTAGGGTTAGGGACAGATACGCAGTATTTT.

The rearrangement uses TRBV5-6 and TRBJ2-7; TRBD1 is a possible D gene (5 bases). The CDR3 runs to 16 residues. V lost 2 bases and J lost 2, with 17 bases in between. Germline values: CDR1 SGHDT, CDR2 YYEEEE. The CDR3 here is CASSLEVSRAPYEQYF. The CDR3 coding sequence is TGTGCCAGCAGCTTAGAAGTGAGCAGGGCCCCCTACGAGCAGTACTTC. The full variable domain, its missing parts supplied by reference TRBV5-6 and TRBJ2-7, is DAGVTQSPTHLIKTRGQQVTLRCSPKSGHDTVSWYQQALGQGPQFIFQYYEEEERQRGNFPDRFSGHQFPNYSSELNVNALLLGDSALYLCASSLEVSRAPYEQYFGPGTRLTVT.

V usage is TRBV19 and J usage is TRBJ2-7; 7 bases line up with TRBD1. CDR3 length: 15 amino acids. V gave up 3 bases and J gave up 7 bases; unmatched junction bases: 12. Germline CDR1 and CDR2: LNHDA and SQIVND (reference sequence). The CDR3 nucleotides are TGTGCCAGTAGTATGTTTTGGGTAGGGGGCGCTGAGCAGTACTTC. Protein product: CASSMFWVGGAEQYF.

V and J are TRBV27 and TRBJ2-7, with 7 nucleotides matching TRBD1. V shed 5 bases, J shed 4 bases, and the junction held 5 bases outside the gene matches. CDR3 length equals 13 residues. CDR1 is MNHEY and CDR2 is SMNVEV in the germline V gene (reference sequence). CDR3 sequence reads: CASSLGTVYEQYF. CDR3 coding DNA: TGTGCCAGCAGTCTAGGGACAGTATACGAGCAGTACTTC.

The chain links TRBV5-6 to TRBJ2-2; D ambiguous. V was cut by 2 bases and J by 6 bases, with 14 bases left in between. This CDR3 has 15 amino acids. In germline, CDR1 is SGHDT, CDR2 YYEEEE. The CDR3 is CASSFIGRIAGELFF. CDR3 in DNA: TGTGCCAGCAGCTTCATTGGCAGGATTGCCGGGGAGCTGTTTTTT.

Comment on this clone: Sequence at one end of the junction differs from germline and may be a read error. This sequence joins TRBV4-2 and TRBJ1-1; no clear D gene. The germline V gene encodes CDR1 LGHNA and CDR2 YNFKEQ. CDR3 size: 17 residues. CDR3: CASSQDTFNLGNTGAFF. In nucleotides, the CDR3 is TGTGCCAGCAGCCAAGATACCTTCAACTTGGGGAACACTGGAGCTTTCTTT.

This chain uses TRBV4-2 with TRBJ1-4; TRBD1 agrees at 7 bases. This CDR3 contains 16 residues. The V gene end was trimmed by 0 bases and the J gene end by 6 bases; junction bases not matched to a gene: 7. The V gene's germline CDR1 is LGHNA and CDR2 YNFKEQ. The CDR3 DNA reads TGTGCCAGCAGCCAAGATCGGGCACAGGGGTATGAAAAACTGTTTTTT. Translating it yields CASSQDRAQGYEKLFF.

The J gene is TRBJ1-5, the V gene TRBV7-9; 8 positions agree with TRBD1. Per the germline V gene, CDR1 is SEHNR and CDR2 is FQNEAQ (reference sequence). V shed 5 bases and J 6 bases; nucleotides not matched to a gene: 9. CDR3 length: 15 amino acids. CDR3 amino acids: CASSTGQGESQPQHF. The DNA for the CDR3 is TGTGCCAGCAGCACAGGACAGGGCGAAAGTCAGCCCCAGCATTTT.

The chain couples TRBV29-1 to TRBJ2-7, with 8 nucleotides matching TRBD2. This CDR3 contains 14 residues. V was clipped by 5 bases and J by 2 bases; unmatched bases: 8. Germline lookup yields CDR1 SQVTM and CDR2 ANQGSEA. CDR3 residues: CSVLWREETYEQYF. CDR3 bases: TGCAGCGTTCTATGGCGGGAGGAAACCTACGAGCAGTACTTC.

J is TRBJ2-3 and V is TRBV19, with 8 nucleotides matching TRBD1. V lost 5 bases, J lost 4 bases, and 8 bases stayed unmatched. Germline CDR1 reads LNHDA; CDR2 reads SQIVND (reference sequence). The CDR3 is made up of 15 amino acids. The chain's CDR3 is CASSARQGTSDTQYF. CDR3 DNA: TGTGCCAGTAGTGCCAGACAGGGGACTTCAGATACGCAGTATTTT.

This chain connects TRBV11-2 to TRBJ2-7; the D call may be TRBD1 or TRBD2 (5 bases each). CDR1 and CDR2 from the germline V gene are SGHAT and FQNNGV. Trimming took 3 bases from V and 2 from J, leaving 11 bases between them. The CDR3 runs to 14 residues. The CDR3 here is CASSFGTEAYEQYF. The CDR3 nucleotides are TGTGCCAGCAGCTTTGGGACCGAAGCCTACGAGCAGTACTTC.